This TCR beta chain stems from a study of CD8 T cells in Susac syndrome (dated by TCRdb to about 2019). For the study in its entirety: Of the Susac syndrome patients who were sequenced, roughly 8 were in clinical remission while six had clinically active disease. At blood withdrawal, Susac syndrome patients were either therapy-naive, taking corticosteroids (in some cases with IVIg as well), or taking IVIg alone. Repertoire sequencing was used to test whether CD8+ T cell activation and differentiation in Susac syndrome was antigen driven.

Results and caveats for the whole study, not just this receptor: The TCR sequencing and HLA analysis was acknowledged to have included a relatively small number of individuals. In patients with Susac syndrome, the CD4+ T cell repertoire showed no detectable clonal expansion.

The CDR3, cysteine through phenylalanine, is 15 amino acids long. Only the CDR3 part of the read is kept: 45 bases, read in frame from the first base. V is shortened by 4 bases, J by 7 bases, and the region joining them spans 20 bases. A word on this clonotype: Its antigen is unknown. One base away there is no much larger clone; base qualities are not given.

High-throughput TCR beta sequencing profiled peripheral blood CD8+ and CD4+ T cells from healthy donors, Susac syndrome patients and multiple sclerosis patients. The Susac syndrome patients fulfilled recently defined diagnostic criteria for either definite or probable disease. Bulk CD8+ and CD4+ T cells were purified by magnetic negative isolation, whereas CD8+ TEMRA cells were enriched by FACS. Blood was drawn into EDTA tubes, processed within 24 hours, and PBMCs were isolated by density gradient centrifugation. PBMCs intended for TCR sequencing were frozen in liquid nitrogen and were later thawed in a 37 degrees C water bath. The sorted or isolated CD4+, CD8+ and CD8+ TEMRA cells had a purity of 90% or higher. RNA was extracted using the RNeasy kit, and roughly 0.5 to 1 ug of the RNA was reverse transcribed with random hexamers. The immunoSEQ multiplex PCR assay, covering 54 Vbeta and 13 Jbeta segments, was used to amplify TCR beta CDR3 regions. PCR amplification bias was corrected by using a synthetic template baseline for primer optimization and computational correction. As for how the authors treated the data: Reads were annotated to V, D and J genes according to IMGT and were analyzed with immunoSEQ Analyzer, with only productive sequences retained. Clonality was computed as one minus Shannon entropy normalized by log2 of the number of productive unique sequences. For each patient and control, public and private clones were evaluated among the 100 most prevalent clones. Susac-specific clones were defined as absent from healthy and MS cohorts, over a thousand published viral clones and other ImmuneACCESS disease sequences. The public reads were run again by TCRdb, first through fastp at Q25 and then through MiXCR, and only productive beta chains were kept. Rows merge per CDR3 protein into single entries with the most common DNA and genes. TCRdb assigned the V and J calls; the authors' analysis was not used. A total of more than 110,000 distinct CDR3 sequences appear in this sample, approximately 95% of them only once. The top ten clones comprise 0.13% to 0.15% of the sample.

The receptor was derived from a human donor with Susac syndrome. The chain couples TRBV12-3 or TRBV12-4 to TRBJ2-7; the D gene could be either TRBD1 or TRBD2, each agreeing at 5 bases. The sequenced material came from CD4+ T cells from PBMCs. The DNA is as follows: TGTGCCAGCAGTTCCTCCGGGGCCCGCGACGAGGAGCAGTACTTC. Translation gives CASSSSGARDEEQYF.